These 17 T cell receptor beta chains share one sample of origin, sequenced in a study of blood T cell repertoires in COVID-19. The method was immunoSEQ multiplex PCR; TCRdb's version includes in-frame clones alone and lacks a portion of them. In the table there are roughly 150,000 clones, around 85% of which are singletons. Material for sequencing was peripheral blood. The receptor set was obtained from an elderly man with COVID-19, enrolled during active disease.

This clone has just a few counts. V gene TRBV11-3 combines with J gene TRBJ1-2, with D unclear. The CDR3 length is 14 residues. Germline V CDR1 and CDR2: SGHNT, YENEEA. The V gene lost 7 bases and the J gene lost 0 bases, with 12 bases spanning the gap. CDR3 sequence: CASNPGGSNYGYTF. In DNA, the CDR3 is TGTGCCAGCAACCCCGGAGGTTCTAACTATGGCTACACCTTC.

The chain carries TRBV7-7 and TRBJ1-6, with D possibly matching TRBD1 (5 bases). V was cut by 6 bases and J by 9 bases, with 24 bases left in between. The germline gives CDR1 SSHAT, CDR2 FNYEAQ (reference sequence). This CDR3 spans 17 amino acids. CDR3 loop: CASRGGCGRLYGSPLHF. The CDR3 nucleotides are TGTGCCAGCAGGGGGGGGTGCGGCCGGCTGTATGGTTCACCCCTCCACTTT.

The V call is TRBV6-1, the J call TRBJ2-1; 12 bases map to TRBD2. Germline CDR1 reads MNHNS; CDR2 reads SASEGT. CDR3 length: 17 residues. V lost 2 bases, J lost 8 bases, and 10 bases stayed unmatched. The CDR3 sequence is CASSESPWASGRDEQFF. DNA for the CDR3: TGTGCCAGCAGTGAAAGCCCCTGGGCTAGCGGGAGGGATGAGCAGTTCTTC.

This clone was observed once. The chain has TRBV15 and TRBJ2-2; D is uncertain. V lost 0 bases and J 1 base, leaving 6 bases between the germline ends. CDR1 is LNHNV and CDR2 is YYDKDF in the germline V gene (reference sequence). The CDR3 is 15 residues long. CDR3 DNA sequence: TGTGCCACCAGCAGAGATCCCCGGAACACCGGGGAGCTGTTTTTT. This translates into CATSRDPRNTGELFF.

The rearrangement links TRBV18 to TRBJ2-1, with TRBD1 identical over 8 bases. The CDR3 contains 15 residues. Germline loops: CDR1 KGHSH, CDR2 LQKENI. The junction had 9 bases not matched to a gene; V was cut back by 5 bases and J by 6 bases. CDR3 sequence reads: CASSSGQGRVNEQFF. The DNA for the CDR3 is TGTGCCAGCTCATCTGGACAGGGAAGGGTCAATGAGCAGTTCTTC.

The V and J genes are TRBV7-3 and TRBJ2-1, with 9 bases identical to TRBD2. Germline V gene sequence: CDR1 SGHTA, CDR2 FQGTGA. The V and J ends lost 3 bases and 4 bases, in that order; junction bases with no gene match: 7. CDR3 length: 16 residues. Here the CDR3 reads CASSLVFSGGYNEQFF. CDR3 DNA sequence: TGTGCCAGCAGCTTGGTGTTTAGCGGGGGTTACAATGAGCAGTTCTTC.

The V call is TRBV9, the J call TRBJ1-5; TRBD1 matches 10 bases. CDR1 and CDR2 from the germline V gene are SGDLS and YYNGEE. This CDR3 has 15 amino acids. The junction had 9 bases not matched to a gene; V was cut back by 5 bases and J by 7 bases. CDR3 loop: CASSLGTGVLQPQHF. CDR3 bases: TGTGCCAGCAGTCTTGGGACAGGGGTATTGCAGCCCCAGCATTTT.

This rearrangement joins TRBV7-3 to TRBJ1-2; possibly TRBD1 for D (6 bases). Germline CDR1 SGHTA, CDR2 FQGTGA. The CDR3 runs to 15 residues. V lost 5 bases and J 4 bases, leaving 17 bases between the germline ends. The CDR3 sequence: CASSLMPGQGYGYTF. The DNA for the CDR3 is TGTGCCAGCAGCCTCATGCCGGGACAAGGCTATGGCTACACCTTC.

CDR3: CASSSTGVGNQPQHF. The CDR3 DNA reads as TGTGCCAGCAGCTCGACAGGGGTTGGCAATCAGCCCCAGCATTTT. The chain carries TRBV7-9 and TRBJ1-5, with 8 bases fitting TRBD1. The CDR3 has 15 amino acids. With V trimmed by 4 bases and J by 2 bases, 4 bases remained unmatched. In germline, CDR1 is SEHNR, CDR2 FQNEAQ (reference sequence).

This clone was counted once. An end of the junction differs from the germline gene, which may be a read error. The rearrangement joins TRBV10-1 to TRBJ2-3, with D possibly TRBD2 on 7 matching bases. The CDR3 has 15 residues. Germline CDR1 WNHNN, CDR2 SYGVQD (reference sequence). This chain's CDR3 is CATSPGGIGTDTQYF. DNA of the CDR3: TGCGCCACCAGTCCGGGGGGCATAGGCACAGATACGCAGTATTTT.

The chain links TRBV20-1 to TRBJ2-1, with a weak D call TRBD1 (5 bases). Germline assignment: CDR1 DFQATT and CDR2 SNEGSKA (reference sequence). The CDR3 extends over 14 amino acids. V lost 3 bases, J lost 3 bases, and 12 bases lay in between. Here the CDR3 DNA reads TGCAGTGCTAGTGCCCCAACAGGCTACAATGAGCAGTTCTTC. This codes for CSASAPTGYNEQFF.

CDR3 bases: TGCGCCAGCAGCTTGCCCGGACAGGAGAACACTGAAGCTTTCTTT. This sequence encodes CASSLPGQENTEAFF. The genes are TRBV5-1 and TRBJ1-1; TRBD1 aligns across 7 bases. Germline V lookup: CDR1 SGHRS, CDR2 YFSETQ. The CDR3 is 15 amino acids. With V trimmed by 1 base and J by 1 base, 4 bases remained unmatched.

J is TRBJ1-2 and V is TRBV11-2; TRBD1 matches at 10 bases. The CDR3 runs to 15 residues. V was pared by 5 bases and J by 3 bases, with 6 bases of the junction left unmatched. The germline V gene has CDR1 SGHAT and CDR2 FQNNGV. In DNA form, the CDR3 reads TGTGCCAGCAGCACCCCCGGGACAGGGGACTATGGCTACACCTTC. Translated, it gives CASSTPGTGDYGYTF.

This clone has a single count. CDR3 residues: CASSHTGTGKWGELFF. CDR3 DNA sequence: TGCGCCAGCAGCCACACCGGGACAGGGAAATGGGGGGAGCTGTTTTTT. The chain joins TRBV4-1 to TRBJ2-2; TRBD1 agrees at 9 bases. Trimming cost V 3 bases and J 8 bases; bases outside gene matches: 10. This CDR3 region has 16 residues. Germline loops: CDR1 MGHRA, CDR2 YSYEKL.

The V call is TRBV7-9, the J call TRBJ2-7, with 9 bases fitting TRBD1. CDR1 and CDR2 from the germline V gene are SEHNR and FQNEAQ (reference sequence). The CDR3 has 15 amino acids. Unmatched junction bases numbered 11, after V lost 4 bases and J lost 7 bases. The CDR3 loop reads CASSSGTGRAREQYF. CDR3 bases: TGTGCCAGCAGCTCCGGGACAGGGAGGGCCCGTGAGCAGTACTTC. Full variable domain (outside the CDR3, taken from reference TRBV7-9 and TRBJ2-7): DTGVSQNPRHKITKRGQNVTFRCDPISEHNRLYWYRQTLGQGPEFLTYFQNEAQLEKSRLLSDRFSAERPKGSFSTLEIQRTEQGDSAMYLCASSSGTGRAREQYFGPGTRLTVT.

This chain joins TRBV28 and TRBJ1-4; 9 bases are shared with TRBD1. The CDR3 runs 15 residues. V shed 5 bases and J 5 bases; nucleotides not matched to a gene: 6. CDR1 and CDR2 (germline): MDHEN, SYDVKM. The DNA for the CDR3 is TGTGCCAGCAGTATCTCCGGGACAGGGAATGAAAAACTGTTTTTT. This codes for CASSISGTGNEKLFF. Looking up the rest from reference TRBV28 and TRBJ1-4 gives the full variable domain: DVKVTQSSRYLVKRTGEKVFLECVQDMDHENMFWYRQDPGLGLRLIYFSYDVKMKEKGDIPEGYSVSREKKERFSLILESASTNQTSMYLCASSISGTGNEKLFFGSGTQLSVL.

V gene TRBV7-2 combines with J gene TRBJ1-4, with 9 nucleotides matching TRBD1. Germline V gives CDR1 SGHTA, CDR2 FQGNSA. The V gene end was trimmed by 5 bases and the J gene end by 8 bases; junction bases not matched to a gene: 6. The CDR3 consists of 14 residues. The CDR3 is CASSLWTGAEKLFF. CDR3 sequence (DNA): TGTGCCAGCAGCCTCTGGACAGGGGCAGAAAAACTGTTTTTT. Supplemented by reference TRBV7-2 and TRBJ1-4, the full variable domain reads GAGVSQSPSNKVTEKGKDVELRCDPISGHTALYWYRQSLGQGLEFLIYFQGNSAPDKSGLPSDRFSAERTGGSVSTLTIQRTQQEDSAVYLCASSLWTGAEKLFFGSGTQLSVL.